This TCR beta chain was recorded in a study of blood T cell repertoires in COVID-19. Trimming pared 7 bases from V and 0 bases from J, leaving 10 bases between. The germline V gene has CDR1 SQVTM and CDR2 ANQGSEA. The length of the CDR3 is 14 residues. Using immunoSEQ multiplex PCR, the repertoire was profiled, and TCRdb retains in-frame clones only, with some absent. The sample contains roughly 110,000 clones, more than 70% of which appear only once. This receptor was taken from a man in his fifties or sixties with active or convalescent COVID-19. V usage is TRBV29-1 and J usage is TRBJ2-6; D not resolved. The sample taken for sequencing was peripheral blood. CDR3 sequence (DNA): TGCAGCGCCTATTTAAGCTCTGGGGCCAACGTCCTGACTTTC. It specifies CSAYLSSGANVLTF.